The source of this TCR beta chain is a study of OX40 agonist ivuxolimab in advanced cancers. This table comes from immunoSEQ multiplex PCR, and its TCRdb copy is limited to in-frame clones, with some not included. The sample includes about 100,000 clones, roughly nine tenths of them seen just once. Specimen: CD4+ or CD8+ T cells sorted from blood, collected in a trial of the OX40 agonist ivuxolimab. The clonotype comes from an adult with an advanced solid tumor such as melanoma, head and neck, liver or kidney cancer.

The CDR3 nucleotides read TGTGCCAGCTCACCACCGCGACCACACAATGAGCAGTTCTTC. Amino acids: CASSPPRPHNEQFF. The V call is TRBV18, the J call TRBJ2-1, with D hard to call. Trimming removed 0 bases at V and 5 bases at J, with 8 bases between. The CDR3 is made up of 14 amino acids. Looked up from germline, CDR1 is KGHSH and CDR2 is LQKENI. Full variable domain (missing parts from reference TRBV18 and TRBJ2-1): NAGVMQNPRHLVRRRGQEARLRCSPMKGHSHVYWYRQLPEEGLKFMVYLQKENIIDESGMPKERFSAEFPKEGPSILRIQQVVRGDSAAYFCASSPPRPHNEQFFGPGTRLTVL.